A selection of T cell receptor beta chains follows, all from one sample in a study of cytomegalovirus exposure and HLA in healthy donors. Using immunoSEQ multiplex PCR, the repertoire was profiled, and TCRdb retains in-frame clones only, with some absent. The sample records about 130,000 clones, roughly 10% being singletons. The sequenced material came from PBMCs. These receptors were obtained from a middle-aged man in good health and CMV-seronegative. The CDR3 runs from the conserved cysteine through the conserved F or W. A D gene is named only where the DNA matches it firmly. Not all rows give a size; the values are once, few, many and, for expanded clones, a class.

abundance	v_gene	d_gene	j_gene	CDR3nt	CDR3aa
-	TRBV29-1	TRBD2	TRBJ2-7	TGCAGCGTCGGGACTAGCGGAAACTCCTACGAGCAGTACTTC	CSVGTSGNSYEQYF
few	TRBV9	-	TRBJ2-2	TGTGCCAGCAGCGATAGGGGGAACACCGGGGAGCTGTTTTTT	CASSDRGNTGELFF
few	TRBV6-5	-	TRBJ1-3	TGTGCCAGCATCAGGGGAAACACCATATATTTT	CASIRGNTIYF
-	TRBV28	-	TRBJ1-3	TGTGCCAGCAGTTTAGGGGGTCAGGGGATATACACCATATATTTT	CASSLGGQGIYTIYF
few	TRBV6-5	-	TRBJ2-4	TGTGCCAGCAGTTACGGGACAGCGGGGGACATTCAGTACTTC	CASSYGTAGDIQYF
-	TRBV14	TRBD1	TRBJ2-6	TGTGCCAGCAGCCAGGCCGGGACAGGGACCTGGTGGTCTGGGGCCAACGTCCTGACTTTC	CASSQAGTGTWWSGANVLTF
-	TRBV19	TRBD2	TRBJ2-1	TGTGCCAGTAGTATAGATTGGGCTATTAGCGGGAGAATGGACAATGAGCAGTTCTTC	CASSIDWAISGRMDNEQFF
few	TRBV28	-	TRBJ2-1	TGTGCCAGCAACCTCCTAGGGGGCTACAATGAGCAGTTCTTC	CASNLLGGYNEQFF
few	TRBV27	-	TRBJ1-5	TGTGCCAGCAGGTTAAGGGGGACACCTTATAGCAATCAGCCCCAGCATTTT	CASRLRGTPYSNQPQHF
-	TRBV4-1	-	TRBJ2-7	TGCGCCAGCAGCCAAGGTTTAGGGGAGGACGAGCAGTACTTC	CASSQGLGEDEQYF
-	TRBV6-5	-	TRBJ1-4	TGTGCCAGCAGTCGGACATCAACTAATGAAAAACTGTTTTTT	CASSRTSTNEKLFF
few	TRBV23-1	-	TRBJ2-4	TGCGCCAGCAGCGGGGTCCTCTCCCTAGCCAAAAACATTCAGTACTTC	CASSGVLSLAKNIQYF
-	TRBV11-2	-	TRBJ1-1	TGTGCCAGCAGCTTCCCGCCGGCGACCAGGGGTGGCACTGAAGCTTTCTTT	CASSFPPATRGGTEAFF
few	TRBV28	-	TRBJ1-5	TGTGCCAGCAGTTTATTGGGGGGGGGCAATCAGCCCCAGCATTTT	CASSLLGGGNQPQHF
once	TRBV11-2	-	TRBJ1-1	TGTGCCAGCAGCCTATATTTAGGACAATCCACTGAAGCTTTCTTT	CASSLYLGQSTEAFF
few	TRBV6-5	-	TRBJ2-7	TGTGCCAGCAGTTTGTCCAGGTCCTACGAGCAGTACTTC	CASSLSRSYEQYF
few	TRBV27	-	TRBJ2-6	TGTGCCAGCAGTAGGGACACAACCTCCTTCGGAGGGGCCAACGTCCTGACTTTC	CASSRDTTSFGGANVLTF
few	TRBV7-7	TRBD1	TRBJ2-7	TGTGCTAGCAGCTTGAACAGGGGGGACGAGCAGTACTTC	CASSLNRGDEQYF
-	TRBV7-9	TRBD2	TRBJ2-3	TGTGCCAGCAGCTTGCGGGGGGGCACAGATACGCAGTATTTT	CASSLRGGTDTQYF
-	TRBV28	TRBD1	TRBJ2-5	TGTGCCAGCAGTCGACTCGGGACAGGGTACCAAGAGACCCAGTACTTC	CASSRLGTGYQETQYF
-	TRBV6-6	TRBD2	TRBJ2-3	TGTGCCAGCAGTCCCAGCGGGAGAGGAGGAGATACGCAGTATTTT	CASSPSGRGGDTQYF
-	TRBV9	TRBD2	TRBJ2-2	TGTGCCAGCAGCGCTAGCGGGGGAGTAACGAACACCGGGGAGCTGTTTTTT	CASSASGGVTNTGELFF
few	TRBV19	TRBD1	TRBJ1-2	TGTGCCAGTAGCTCCGGGACAGGAGGCTATGGCTACACCTTC	CASSSGTGGYGYTF
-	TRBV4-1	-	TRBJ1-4	TGCGCCAGCAGCCAAGAAACGGGGAATCTCCCTAATGAAAAACTGTTTTTT	CASSQETGNLPNEKLFF
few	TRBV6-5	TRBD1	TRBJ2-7	TGTGCCAGCAGTCGAGGACAGGGCCCGGGCGAGCAGTACTTC	CASSRGQGPGEQYF
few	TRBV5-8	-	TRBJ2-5	TGTGCCGAGGGCCGGAATTATCAAGAGACCCAGTACTTC	CAEGRNYQETQYF
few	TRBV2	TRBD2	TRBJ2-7	TGTGCCAGCAGGGGCCTAGCGGGAGGACCCTCCTACGAGCAGTACTTC	CASRGLAGGPSYEQYF
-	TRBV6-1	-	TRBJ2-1	TGTGCCAGCAGTGAACTGGGAGTTGAGCAGTTCTTC	CASSELGVEQFF
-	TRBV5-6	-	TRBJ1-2	TGTGCCAGCAGCTTGAACAGGAATAACTATGGCTACACCTTC	CASSLNRNNYGYTF
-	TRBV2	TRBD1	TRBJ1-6	TGTGCCAGCAGTACTATCCAGGGGGTTAGGTCACCCCTCCACTTT	CASSTIQGVRSPLHF
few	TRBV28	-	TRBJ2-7	-	CAPGYDCEQYF
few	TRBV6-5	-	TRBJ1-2	TGTGCCAGCAGTAAGGGTAGGGGAGGGAACTATGGCTACACCTTC	CASSKGRGGNYGYTF
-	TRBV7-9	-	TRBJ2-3	TGTGCCAGCAGCTTAATTCGACAGGCTAGCACAGATACGCAGTATTTT	CASSLIRQASTDTQYF
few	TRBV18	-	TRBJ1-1	TGTGCCAGCTCACCGATGACAGGTAGTGTTCGGACTGAAGCTTTCTTT	CASSPMTGSVRTEAFF
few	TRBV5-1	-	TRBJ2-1	TGCGCCAGCAGCCTGCCGGGACTGTGGGCTGAGCAGTTCTTC	CASSLPGLWAEQFF
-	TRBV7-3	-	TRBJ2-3	TGTGCCAGCAGCTTGGGCTCTAGCACAGATACGCAGTATTTT	CASSLGSSTDTQYF
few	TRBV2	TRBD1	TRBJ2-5	TGTGCCAGCAGTGCCAACAGGGGATTAACTAGAGAGACCCAGTACTTC	CASSANRGLTRETQYF
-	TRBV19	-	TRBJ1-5	TGTGCCAGTAGTCCCGCGTGGCTTTTGTCAGGTAGCAATCAGCCCCAGCATTTT	CASSPAWLLSGSNQPQHF
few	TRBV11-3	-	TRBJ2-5	TGTGCCAGCAGCCCCCCCGGCGGAGGGGGCGCTCGAGAGACCCAGTACTTC	CASSPPGGGGARETQYF
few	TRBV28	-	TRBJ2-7	TGTGCCGGCGGTAGCGGAGCTACCTACGAGCAGTACTTC	CAGGSGATYEQYF
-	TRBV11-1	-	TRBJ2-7	TGTGCCAGCAGCTTAGCCAGGGGTGGAGACGAGCAGTACTTC	CASSLARGGDEQYF
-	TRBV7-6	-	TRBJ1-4	TGTGCCAGCAGCTTAGCCTGGGGAGTGGGTAATGAAAAACTGTTTTTT	CASSLAWGVGNEKLFF
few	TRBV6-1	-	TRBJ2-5	TGTGCCAGCAGTCCACAGGGGAGGGAGACCCAGTACTTC	CASSPQGRETQYF
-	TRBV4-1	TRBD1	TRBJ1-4	TGCGCCACCCAACGGGACAGTAATGAAAAACTGTTTTTT	CATQRDSNEKLFF
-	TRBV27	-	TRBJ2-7	TGTGCCAGCAGTGGCCGTGCCGCCTACGAGCAGTACTTC	CASSGRAAYEQYF
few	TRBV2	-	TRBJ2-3	TGTGCCAGCAGTGGACGGGCAGATACGCAGTATTTT	CASSGRADTQYF
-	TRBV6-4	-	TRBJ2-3	TGTGCCAGCAGCGAGCGGGACATCACAGATACGCAGTATTTT	CASSERDITDTQYF
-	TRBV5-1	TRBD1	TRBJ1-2	TGCGCCAGCAGCTTGGGGACAGGGGAAAACTATGGCTACACCTTC	CASSLGTGENYGYTF
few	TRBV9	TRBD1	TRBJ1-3	TGTGCCAGCAGCGCAGTCGGGACAGTTGGAAACACCATATATTTT	CASSAVGTVGNTIYF
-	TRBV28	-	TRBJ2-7	TGTGCCAGCAGTTTCCCGACTGGATCTCCGCAGTACTTC	CASSFPTGSPQYF
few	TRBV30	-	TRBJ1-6	TGTGCCTGGAGTGTAAGGGGAGGATGGTCACCCCTCCACTTT	CAWSVRGGWSPLHF
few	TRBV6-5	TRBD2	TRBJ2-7	TGTGCCAGCAGTTACTCGATCCAGCGGGGGGACTACGAGCAGTACTTC	CASSYSIQRGDYEQYF
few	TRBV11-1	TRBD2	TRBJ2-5	TGTGCCGGTCCCCTTCCCGGACTAGCCCGGCTGGAAGAGACCCAGTACTTC	CAGPLPGLARLEETQYF
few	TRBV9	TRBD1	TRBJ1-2	TGTGCCAGCAGCGTCGGGTTACCGGGACAGGGGGACTATGGCTACACCTTC	CASSVGLPGQGDYGYTF
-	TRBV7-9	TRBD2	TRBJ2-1	TGTGCCAGCAGCTTAGGACTAGCGGGTCTCAATGAGCAGTTCTTC	CASSLGLAGLNEQFF
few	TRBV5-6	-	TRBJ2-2	TGTGCCAGCAGCGCCCAGACGGGAAACACCGGGGAGCTGTTTTTT	CASSAQTGNTGELFF
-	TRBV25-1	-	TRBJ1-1	TGTGCCAGCAGTGAGGACAGATTCAACACTGAAGCTTTCTTT	CASSEDRFNTEAFF
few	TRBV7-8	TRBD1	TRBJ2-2	TGTGCCAGCAGCCCCCGGACAGGGGGCTTTGAAGACACCGGGGAGCTGTTTTTT	CASSPRTGGFEDTGELFF
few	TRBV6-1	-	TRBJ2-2	TGTGCCAGCAGTGAAGTAGTAGGGGGGGGCACCGGGGAGCTGTTTTTT	CASSEVVGGGTGELFF
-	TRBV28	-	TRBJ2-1	TGTGCCAGCAGTCTCCGGCCACCCCCCAGGAATGAGCAGTTCTTC	CASSLRPPPRNEQFF